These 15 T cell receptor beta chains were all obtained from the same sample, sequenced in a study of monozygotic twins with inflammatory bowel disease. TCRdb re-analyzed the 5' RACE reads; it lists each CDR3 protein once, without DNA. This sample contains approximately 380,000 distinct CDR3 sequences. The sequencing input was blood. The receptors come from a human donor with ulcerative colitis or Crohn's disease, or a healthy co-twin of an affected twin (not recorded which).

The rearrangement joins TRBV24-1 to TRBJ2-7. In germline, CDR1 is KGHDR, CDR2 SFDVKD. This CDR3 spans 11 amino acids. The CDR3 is CATKFIYEQYF.

Here the CDR3 reads CASSRKNSGLFSNQPQHF. The chain has TRBV11-2 and TRBJ1-5; TCRdb returns TRBD1, unconfirmable since there is no DNA. The CDR3 runs 18 residues. Germline lookup yields CDR1 SGHAT and CDR2 FQNNGV.

The CDR3 reads CASSSTGHMNTEAFF. The rearrangement links TRBV5-1 to TRBJ1-1; the D call from TCRdb, TRBD1, cannot be confirmed without DNA. CDR3 length equals 15 residues. Germline V lookup: CDR1 SGHRS, CDR2 YFSETQ.

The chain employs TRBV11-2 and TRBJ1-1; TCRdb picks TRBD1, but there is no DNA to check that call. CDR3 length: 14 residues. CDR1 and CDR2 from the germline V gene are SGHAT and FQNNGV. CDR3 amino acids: CASTNFRDRPEAFF.

The CDR3 loop is CASSFGTSGNTIYF. The rearrangement links TRBV7-6 to TRBJ1-3. Per germline, CDR1 SGHVS and CDR2 FNYEAQ. The CDR3 loop spans 14 amino acids. The whole variable domain, filled in from reference TRBV7-6 and TRBJ1-3, reads GAGVSQSPRYKVTKRGQDVALRCDPISGHVSLYWYRQALGQGPEFLTYFNYEAQQDKSGLPNDRFSAERPEGSISTLTIQRTEQRDSAMYRCASSFGTSGNTIYFGEGSWLTVV.

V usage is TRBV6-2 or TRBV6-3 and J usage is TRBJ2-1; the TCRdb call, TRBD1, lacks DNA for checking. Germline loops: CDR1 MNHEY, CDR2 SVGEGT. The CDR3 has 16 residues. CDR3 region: CASSYPTSAVYNEQFF.

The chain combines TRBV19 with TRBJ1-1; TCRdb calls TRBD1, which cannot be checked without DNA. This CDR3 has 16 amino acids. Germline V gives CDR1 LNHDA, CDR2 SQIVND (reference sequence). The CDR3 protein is CASSRDAGGLDTEAFF.

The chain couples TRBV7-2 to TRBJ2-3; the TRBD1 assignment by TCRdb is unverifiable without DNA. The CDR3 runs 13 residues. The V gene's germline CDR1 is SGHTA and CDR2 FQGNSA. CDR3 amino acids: CASSLAGGVTQYF.

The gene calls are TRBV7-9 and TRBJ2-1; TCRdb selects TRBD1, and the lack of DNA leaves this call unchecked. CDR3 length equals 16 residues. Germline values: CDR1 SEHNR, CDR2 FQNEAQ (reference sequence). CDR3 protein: CASSSGGGASYNEQFF.

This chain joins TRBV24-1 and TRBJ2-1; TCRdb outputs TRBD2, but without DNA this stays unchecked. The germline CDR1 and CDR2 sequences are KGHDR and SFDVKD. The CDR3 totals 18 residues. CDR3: CATSDPGTSGGALNEQFF.

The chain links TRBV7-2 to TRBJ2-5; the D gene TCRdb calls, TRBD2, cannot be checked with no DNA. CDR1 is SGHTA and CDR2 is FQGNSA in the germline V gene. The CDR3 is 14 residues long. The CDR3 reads CASSLRLAGAYSYF. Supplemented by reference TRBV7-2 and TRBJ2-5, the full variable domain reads GAGVSQSPSNKVTEKGKDVELRCDPISGHTALYWYRQSLGQGLEFLIYFQGNSAPDKSGLPSDRFSAERTGGSVSTLTIQRTQQEDSAVYLCASSLRLAGAYSYFGPGTRLLVL.

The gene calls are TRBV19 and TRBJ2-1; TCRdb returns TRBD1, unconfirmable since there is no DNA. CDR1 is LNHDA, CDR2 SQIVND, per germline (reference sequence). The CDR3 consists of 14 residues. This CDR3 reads CASSPPGRQDEQFF.

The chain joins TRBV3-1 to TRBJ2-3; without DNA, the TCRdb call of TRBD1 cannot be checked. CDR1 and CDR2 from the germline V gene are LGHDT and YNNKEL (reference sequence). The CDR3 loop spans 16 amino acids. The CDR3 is CASSQDKWTGTYTQYF.

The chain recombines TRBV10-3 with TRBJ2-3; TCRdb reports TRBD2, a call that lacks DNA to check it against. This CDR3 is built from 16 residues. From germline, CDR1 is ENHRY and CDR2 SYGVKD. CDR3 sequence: CAISQTSGGPGDTQYF.

The CDR3 protein is CSARATGGPSNQPQHF. The rearrangement joins TRBV20-1 to TRBJ1-5; TCRdb's D gene call, TRBD1, goes unchecked for lack of DNA. The germline V gene encodes CDR1 DFQATT and CDR2 SNEGSKA (reference sequence). The CDR3 is 16 amino acids.